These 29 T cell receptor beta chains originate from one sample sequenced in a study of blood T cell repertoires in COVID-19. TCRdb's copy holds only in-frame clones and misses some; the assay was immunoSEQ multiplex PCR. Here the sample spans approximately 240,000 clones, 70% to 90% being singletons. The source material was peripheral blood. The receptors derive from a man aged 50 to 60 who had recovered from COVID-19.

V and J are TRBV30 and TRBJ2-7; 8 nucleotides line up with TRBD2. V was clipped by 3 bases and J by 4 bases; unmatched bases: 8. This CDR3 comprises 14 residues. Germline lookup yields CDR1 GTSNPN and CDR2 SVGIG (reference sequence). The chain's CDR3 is CAWRVSGGGYEQYF. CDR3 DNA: TGTGCCTGGAGGGTCAGCGGGGGTGGGTACGAGCAGTACTTC.

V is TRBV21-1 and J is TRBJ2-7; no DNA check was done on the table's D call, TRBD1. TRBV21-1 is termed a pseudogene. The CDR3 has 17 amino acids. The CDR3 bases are TGTGCCAGCAGCAAAGGGCTTAGACAGGGAACATCGTTCGAGCAGTACTTC. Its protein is CASSKGLRQGTSFEQYF.

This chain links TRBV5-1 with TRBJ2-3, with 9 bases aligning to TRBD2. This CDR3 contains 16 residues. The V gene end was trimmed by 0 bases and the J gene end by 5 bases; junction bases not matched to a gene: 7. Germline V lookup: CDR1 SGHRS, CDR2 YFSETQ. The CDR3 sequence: CASSLDGSGRVDTQYF. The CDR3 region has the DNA TGCGCCAGCAGCTTGGATGGTAGCGGGAGAGTAGATACGCAGTATTTT. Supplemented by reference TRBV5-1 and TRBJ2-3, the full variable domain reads KAGVTQTPRYLIKTRGQQVTLSCSPISGHRSVSWYQQTPGQGLQFLFEYFSETQRNKGNFPGRFSGRQFSNSRSEMNVSTLELGDSALYLCASSLDGSGRVDTQYFGPGTRLTVL.

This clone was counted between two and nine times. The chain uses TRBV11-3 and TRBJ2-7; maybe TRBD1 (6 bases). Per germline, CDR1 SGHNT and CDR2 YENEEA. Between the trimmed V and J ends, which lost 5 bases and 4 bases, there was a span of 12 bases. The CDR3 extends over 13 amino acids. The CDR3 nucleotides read TGTGCCAGCAGCCATGGGCAGGGGTACGAGCAGTACTTC. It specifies CASSHGQGYEQYF.

CDR3 sequence: CASSPPTGWAGNTIYF. The CDR3 nucleotides read TGTGCCAGCAGTCCCCCGACAGGGTGGGCTGGAAACACCATATATTTT. This chain uses TRBV28 with TRBJ1-3, with 7 bases fitting TRBD1. Per the germline V gene, CDR1 is MDHEN and CDR2 is SYDVKM. V was clipped by 5 bases and J by 2 bases; unmatched bases: 9. The CDR3 is 16 residues long.

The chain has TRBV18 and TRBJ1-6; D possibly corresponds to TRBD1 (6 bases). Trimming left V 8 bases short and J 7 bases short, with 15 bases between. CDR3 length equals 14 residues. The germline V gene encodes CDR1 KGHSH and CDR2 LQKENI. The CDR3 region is CASGADRKNSPLHF. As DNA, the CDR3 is TGTGCCAGCGGAGCGGACAGAAAGAATTCACCCCTCCACTTT.

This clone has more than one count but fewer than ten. The CDR3 spells CASSRDRHYGYTF. The CDR3 DNA reads as TGTGCCAGCAGTCGGGACAGACACTATGGCTACACCTTC. V gene TRBV12-3 or TRBV12-4 combines with J gene TRBJ1-2; 7 nucleotides align to TRBD1. The CDR3 consists of 13 residues. V was pared by 5 bases and J by 3 bases, with 3 bases of the junction left unmatched.

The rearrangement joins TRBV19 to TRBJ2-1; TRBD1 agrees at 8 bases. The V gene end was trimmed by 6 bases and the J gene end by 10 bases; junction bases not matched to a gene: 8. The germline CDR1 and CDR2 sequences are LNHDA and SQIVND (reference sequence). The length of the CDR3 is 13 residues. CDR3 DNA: TGTGCCAGTAGGTTACAGGGGGTGCGGGAGCAGTTCTTC. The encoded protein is CASRLQGVREQFF.

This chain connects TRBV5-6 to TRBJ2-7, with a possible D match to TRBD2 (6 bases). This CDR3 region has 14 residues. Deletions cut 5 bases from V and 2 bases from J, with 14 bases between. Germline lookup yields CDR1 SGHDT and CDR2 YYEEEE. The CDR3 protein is CASRRRGPPYEQYF. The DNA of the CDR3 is TGTGCCAGCAGACGGAGGGGACCTCCCTACGAGCAGTACTTC.

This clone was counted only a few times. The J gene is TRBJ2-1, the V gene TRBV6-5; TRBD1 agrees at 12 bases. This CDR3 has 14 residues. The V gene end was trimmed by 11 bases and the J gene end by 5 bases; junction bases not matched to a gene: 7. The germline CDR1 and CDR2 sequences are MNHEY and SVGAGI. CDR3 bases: TGTGCCGGGACAGGGGGCCCCGCGAACAATGAGCAGTTCTTC. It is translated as CAGTGGPANNEQFF.

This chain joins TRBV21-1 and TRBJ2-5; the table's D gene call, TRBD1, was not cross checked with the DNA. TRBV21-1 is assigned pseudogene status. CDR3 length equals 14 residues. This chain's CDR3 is CASSRLDRQETQYF. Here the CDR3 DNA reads TGTGCCAGCAGCAGGCTAGACAGGCAAGAGACCCAGTACTTC.

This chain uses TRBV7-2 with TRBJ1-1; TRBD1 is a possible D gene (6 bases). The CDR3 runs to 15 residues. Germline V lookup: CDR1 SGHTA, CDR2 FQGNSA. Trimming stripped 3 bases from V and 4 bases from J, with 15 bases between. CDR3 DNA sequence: TGTGCCAGCAGCTTCTCCAGGGGAAAGGGCACTGAAGCTTTCTTT. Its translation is CASSFSRGKGTEAFF.

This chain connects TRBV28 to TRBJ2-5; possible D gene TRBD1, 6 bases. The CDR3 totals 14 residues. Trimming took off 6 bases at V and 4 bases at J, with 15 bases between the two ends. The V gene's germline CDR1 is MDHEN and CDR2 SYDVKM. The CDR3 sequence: CASRLDSLRETQYF. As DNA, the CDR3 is TGTGCCAGCAGATTGGACAGTTTGAGAGAGACCCAGTACTTC.

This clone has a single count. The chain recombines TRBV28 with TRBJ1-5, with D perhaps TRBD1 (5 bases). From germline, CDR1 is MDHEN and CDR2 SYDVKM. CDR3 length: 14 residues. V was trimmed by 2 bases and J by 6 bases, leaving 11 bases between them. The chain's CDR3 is CASSLVGLGQPQHF. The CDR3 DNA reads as TGTGCCAGCAGTTTAGTGGGGCTGGGTCAGCCCCAGCATTTT.

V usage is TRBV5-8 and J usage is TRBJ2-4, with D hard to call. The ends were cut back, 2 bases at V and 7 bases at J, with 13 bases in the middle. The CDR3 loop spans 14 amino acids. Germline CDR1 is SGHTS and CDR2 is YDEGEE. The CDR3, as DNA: TGTGCCAGCAGCTTTGACATGGGTAGGAACATTCAGTACTTC. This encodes CASSFDMGRNIQYF.

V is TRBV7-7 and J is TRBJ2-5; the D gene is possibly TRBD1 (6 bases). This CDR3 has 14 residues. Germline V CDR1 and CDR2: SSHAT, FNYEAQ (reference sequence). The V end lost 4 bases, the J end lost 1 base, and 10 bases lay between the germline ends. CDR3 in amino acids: CASSSQGPQETQYF. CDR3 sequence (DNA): TGTGCCAGCAGCTCACAGGGACCCCAAGAGACCCAGTACTTC.

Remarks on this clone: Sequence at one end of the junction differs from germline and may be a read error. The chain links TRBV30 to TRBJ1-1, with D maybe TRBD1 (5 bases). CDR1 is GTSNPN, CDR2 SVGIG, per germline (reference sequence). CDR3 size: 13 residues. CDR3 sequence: CAWTFGTSLGFRF. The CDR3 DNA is TGTGCCTGGACCTTTGGGACTAGCTTAGGTTTTCGTTTC.

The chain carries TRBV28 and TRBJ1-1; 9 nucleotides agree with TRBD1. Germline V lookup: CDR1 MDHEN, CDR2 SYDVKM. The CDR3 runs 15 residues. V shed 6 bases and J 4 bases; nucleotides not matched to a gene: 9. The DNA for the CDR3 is TGTGCCAGCAGCCCCCGGGACAGGGTAGGCACTGAAGCTTTCTTT. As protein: CASSPRDRVGTEAFF.

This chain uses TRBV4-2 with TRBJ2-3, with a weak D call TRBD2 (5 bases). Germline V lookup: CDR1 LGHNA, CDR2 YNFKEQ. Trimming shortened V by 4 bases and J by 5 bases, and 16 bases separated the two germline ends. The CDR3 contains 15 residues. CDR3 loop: CASSPAWGVGDTQYF. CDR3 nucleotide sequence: TGTGCCAGCAGCCCCGCTTGGGGAGTGGGAGATACGCAGTATTTT.

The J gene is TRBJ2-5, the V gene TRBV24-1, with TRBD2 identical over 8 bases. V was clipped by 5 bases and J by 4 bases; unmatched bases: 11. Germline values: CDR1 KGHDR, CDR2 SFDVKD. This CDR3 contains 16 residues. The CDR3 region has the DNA TGTGCCACCAGTGCCGGGGGGGGGCCCACGCGAGAGACCCAGTACTTC. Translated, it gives CATSAGGGPTRETQYF.

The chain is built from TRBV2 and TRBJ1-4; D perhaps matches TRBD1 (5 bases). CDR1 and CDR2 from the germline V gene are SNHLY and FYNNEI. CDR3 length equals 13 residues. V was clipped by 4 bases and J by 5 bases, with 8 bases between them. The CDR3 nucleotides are TGTGCCAGCAGTGCAAGGGGAAATGAAAAACTGTTTTTT. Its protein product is CASSARGNEKLFF. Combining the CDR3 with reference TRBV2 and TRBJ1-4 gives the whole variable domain EPEVTQTPSHQVTQMGQEVILRCVPISNHLYFYWYRQILGQKVEFLVSFYNNEISEKSEIFDDQFSVERPDGSNFTLKIRSTKLEDSAMYFCASSARGNEKLFFGSGTQLSVL.

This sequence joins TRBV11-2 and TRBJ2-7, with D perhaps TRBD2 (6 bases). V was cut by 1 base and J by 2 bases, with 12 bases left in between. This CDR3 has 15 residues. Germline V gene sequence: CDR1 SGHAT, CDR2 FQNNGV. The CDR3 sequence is CASSLVGGSPYEQYF. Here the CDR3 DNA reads TGTGCCAGCAGCTTAGTGGGGGGATCCCCCTACGAGCAGTACTTC.

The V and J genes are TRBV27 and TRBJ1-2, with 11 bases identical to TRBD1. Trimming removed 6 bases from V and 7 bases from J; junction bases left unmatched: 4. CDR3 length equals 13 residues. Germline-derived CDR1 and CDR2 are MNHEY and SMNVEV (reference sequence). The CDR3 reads CASRRTGGFGYTF. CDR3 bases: TGTGCCAGCAGGAGGACAGGGGGCTTTGGCTACACCTTC.

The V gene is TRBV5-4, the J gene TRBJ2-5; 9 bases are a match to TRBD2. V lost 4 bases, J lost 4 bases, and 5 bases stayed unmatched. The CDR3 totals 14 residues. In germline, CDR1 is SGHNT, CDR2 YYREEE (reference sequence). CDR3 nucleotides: TGTGCCAGCAGCCTAGCGGGAAGGCGAGAGACCCAGTACTTC. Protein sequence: CASSLAGRRETQYF.

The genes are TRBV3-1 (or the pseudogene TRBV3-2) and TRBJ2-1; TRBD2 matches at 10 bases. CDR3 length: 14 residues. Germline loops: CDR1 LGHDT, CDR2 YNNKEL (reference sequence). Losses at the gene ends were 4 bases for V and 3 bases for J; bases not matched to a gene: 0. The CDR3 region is CASSRTSGYNEQFF. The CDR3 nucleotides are TGTGCCAGCAGCCGGACTAGCGGCTACAATGAGCAGTTCTTC.

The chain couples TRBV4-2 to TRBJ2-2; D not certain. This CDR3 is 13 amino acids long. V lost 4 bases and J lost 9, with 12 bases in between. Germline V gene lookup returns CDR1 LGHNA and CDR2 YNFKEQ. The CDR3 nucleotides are TGTGCCAGCAGCCCCACCGCATCTAGGGAGCTGTTTTTT. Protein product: CASSPTASRELFF.

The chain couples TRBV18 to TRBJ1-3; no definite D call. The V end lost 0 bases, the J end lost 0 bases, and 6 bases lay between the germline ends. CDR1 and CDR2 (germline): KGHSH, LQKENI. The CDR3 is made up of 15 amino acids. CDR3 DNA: TGTGCCAGCTCACCACCGCACTTCTCTGGAAACACCATATATTTT. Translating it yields CASSPPHFSGNTIYF.

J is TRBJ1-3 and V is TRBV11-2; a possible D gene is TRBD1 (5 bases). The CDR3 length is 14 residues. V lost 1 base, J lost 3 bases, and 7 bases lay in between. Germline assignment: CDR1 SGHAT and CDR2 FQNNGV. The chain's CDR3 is CASSLGGVGNTIYF. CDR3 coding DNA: TGTGCCAGCAGCTTAGGGGGGGTTGGAAACACCATATATTTT.

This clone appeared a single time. The CDR3 DNA is TGCAGCGTTTCTCGGGAACAAGAGACCCAGTACTTC. Its translation is CSVSREQETQYF. The V gene is TRBV29-1, the J gene TRBJ2-5, with D perhaps matching TRBD2 (5 bases). Germline lookup yields CDR1 SQVTM and CDR2 ANQGSEA. V dropped 5 bases and J dropped 2 bases, with 9 bases sitting between them. CDR3 length equals 12 residues. Supplemented by reference TRBV29-1 and TRBJ2-5, the full variable domain reads SAVISQKPSRDICQRGTSLTIQCQVDSQVTMMFWYRQQPGQSLTLIATANQGSEATYESGFVIDKFPISRPNLTFSTLTVSNMSPEDSSIYLCSVSREQETQYFGPGTRLLVL.